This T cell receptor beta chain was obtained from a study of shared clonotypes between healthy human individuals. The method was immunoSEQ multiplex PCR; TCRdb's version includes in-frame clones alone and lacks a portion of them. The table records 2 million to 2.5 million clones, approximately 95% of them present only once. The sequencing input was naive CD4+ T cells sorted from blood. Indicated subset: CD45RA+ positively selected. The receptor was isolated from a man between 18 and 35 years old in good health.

As DNA, the CDR3 is TGCAGCGGGAGTGATGCCCCGGAGACCCAGTACTTC. Amino acids: CSGSDAPETQYF. This chain links TRBV29-1 with TRBJ2-5; no reliable D call. V was clipped by 7 bases and J by 5 bases, with 14 bases between them. The CDR3 has 12 residues. CDR1 is SQVTM and CDR2 is ANQGSEA in the germline V gene.